This T cell receptor (beta chain) is drawn from a study of blood T cell repertoires in COVID-19. Whole-study context: Material from acute and convalescent COVID-19 was sourced from the United States, Italy and Spain. T cells, B-cell-depleted T cells, or PBMCs supplied cDNA or gDNA.

The study recruited people aged roughly 18 to 100 years across some 23 US areas. Categorization into cohorts depended on clinical history that participants reported. Generated by immunoSEQ multiplex PCR, the TCRdb table keeps only in-frame clones and is missing some. The sample records 250,000 or so clones, approximately 80% being singletons. The CDR3 is 14 residues long. Germline V gives CDR1 SGHTA, CDR2 FQGNSA. V lost 1 base to trimming and J lost 3 bases, with 6 bases between them. The TCR originated in a man between 60 and 75 years old who had recovered from COVID-19. Sequences were obtained from PBMCs or T cells enriched from blood (not recorded which). The chain is built from TRBV7-2 and TRBJ2-2; the D is unclear. CDR3 DNA: TGTGCCAGCAGCTTAGGGCTGTACACCGGGGAGCTGTTTTTT. Its translation is CASSLGLYTGELFF.